The 8 T cell receptor beta chains below come from one sample, sequenced in a study of STAT5B mutations in CD4+ large granular lymphocyte leukemia (dated by TCRdb to between 2020 and 2023). The library was produced with the immunoSEQ multiplex PCR assay. TCRdb obtained this table from immuneACCESS and retained in-frame rearrangements with V and J assigned. These tables miss some clones; where compared with another copy, unresolved V genes account for less than half of the shortfall, and the remainder is unexplained. Counted in this sample were nearly 35,000 clones; more than 75% of them appeared once. 2% to 3% of the sample is in the top ten clones. Sequencing was done on a sample of CD4+ T cells from blood buffy coats. These receptors were obtained from a human donor in good health.

The rearrangement uses TRBV6-5 and TRBJ2-7; D remains unclear. V was cut by 5 bases and J by 0 bases, with 14 bases left in between. Germline V gives CDR1 MNHEY, CDR2 SVGAGI. This CDR3 spans 15 amino acids. CDR3 sequence reads: CASSPLGLLSYEQYF. The CDR3 DNA sequence: TGTGCCAGCAGTCCCCTGGGCCTACTCTCCTACGAGCAGTACTTC.

The chain is built from TRBV5-1 and TRBJ1-2; D is possibly TRBD1 (5 bases). CDR1 SGHRS and CDR2 YFSETQ come from the germline V gene. The CDR3 totals 13 residues. V was clipped by 4 bases and J by 4 bases, with 11 bases between them. The CDR3 DNA reads TGCGCCAGCAGCCCAAACACAGGCTATGGCTACACCTTC. Protein product: CASSPNTGYGYTF.

For the CDR3, the DNA is TGTGCCAGCAGCTTAATTCTAGGGACAGGGGTTGGCTACACCTTC. Amino acid sequence: CASSLILGTGVGYTF. The chain employs TRBV7-2 and TRBJ1-2; 10 bases line up with TRBD1. Germline V lookup: CDR1 SGHTA, CDR2 FQGNSA. This CDR3 has 15 amino acids. V shed 2 bases and J 7 bases; nucleotides not matched to a gene: 7.

The CDR3 DNA follows: TGTGCCAGCACCGAAAGGGGGACTAAAGAGACCCAGTACTTC. Protein sequence: CASTERGTKETQYF. The J gene is TRBJ2-5, the V gene TRBV6-5; tentatively, D is TRBD2 (7 bases). This CDR3 spans 14 amino acids. The V end lost 7 bases, the J end lost 3 bases, and 15 bases lay between the germline ends. CDR1 is MNHEY, CDR2 SVGAGI, per germline.

The CDR3 coding sequence is TGTGCCAGCAGTGGCCCCGGGGGCAATGGCTACACCTTC. This gives the protein CASSGPGGNGYTF. The rearrangement joins TRBV2 to TRBJ1-2; weak D call: TRBD1 (6 bases). CDR3 length: 13 amino acids. Germline V gene lookup returns CDR1 SNHLY and CDR2 FYNNEI. V was shortened by 4 bases and J by 6 bases, with 12 bases between the two germline ends.

The chain links TRBV30 to TRBJ2-7; D gene ambiguous. With 5 bases removed from V and 2 bases from J, the gap between germline ends came to 10 bases. The CDR3 covers 12 residues. Germline assignment: CDR1 GTSNPN and CDR2 SVGIG (reference sequence). In DNA, the CDR3 is TGTGCCTGGGGTATCGGAGCCTACGAGCAGTACTTC. It codes for CAWGIGAYEQYF.

The CDR3 nucleotides read TGTGCCAGTAGAGATGGGCAGGGCCATGGCTACACCTTC. Translation: CASRDGQGHGYTF. The chain recombines TRBV19 with TRBJ1-2, with D possibly TRBD1 on 5 matching bases. There are 13 residues in the CDR3. CDR1 and CDR2 from the germline V gene are LNHDA and SQIVND (reference sequence). The V end was cut by 6 bases, the J end by 6 bases, with 14 bases between.

The chain combines TRBV30 with TRBJ1-6; D possibly corresponds to TRBD1 (5 bases). The CDR3 contains 12 residues. Germline V gene data show CDR1 as GTSNPN and CDR2 as SVGIG (reference sequence). Deletions cut 3 bases from V and 10 bases from J, with 10 bases between. The CDR3 DNA is TGTGCCTGGAGGGGGCAGGACTCACCCCTCCACTTT. Its translation is CAWRGQDSPLHF.